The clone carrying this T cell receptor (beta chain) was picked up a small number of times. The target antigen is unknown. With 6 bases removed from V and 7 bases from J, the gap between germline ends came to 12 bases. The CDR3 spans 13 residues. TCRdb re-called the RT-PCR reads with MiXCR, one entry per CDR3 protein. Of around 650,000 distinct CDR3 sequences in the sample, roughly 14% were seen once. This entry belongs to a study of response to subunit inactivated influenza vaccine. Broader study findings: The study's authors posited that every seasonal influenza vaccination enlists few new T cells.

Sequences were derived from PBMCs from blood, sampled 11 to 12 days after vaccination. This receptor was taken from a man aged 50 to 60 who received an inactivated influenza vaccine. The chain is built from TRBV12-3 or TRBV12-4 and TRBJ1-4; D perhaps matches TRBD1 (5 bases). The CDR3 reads CASRTGTLEKLFF. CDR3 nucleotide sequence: TGTGCCAGCAGGACCGGGACCCTTGAAAAACTGTTTTTT.